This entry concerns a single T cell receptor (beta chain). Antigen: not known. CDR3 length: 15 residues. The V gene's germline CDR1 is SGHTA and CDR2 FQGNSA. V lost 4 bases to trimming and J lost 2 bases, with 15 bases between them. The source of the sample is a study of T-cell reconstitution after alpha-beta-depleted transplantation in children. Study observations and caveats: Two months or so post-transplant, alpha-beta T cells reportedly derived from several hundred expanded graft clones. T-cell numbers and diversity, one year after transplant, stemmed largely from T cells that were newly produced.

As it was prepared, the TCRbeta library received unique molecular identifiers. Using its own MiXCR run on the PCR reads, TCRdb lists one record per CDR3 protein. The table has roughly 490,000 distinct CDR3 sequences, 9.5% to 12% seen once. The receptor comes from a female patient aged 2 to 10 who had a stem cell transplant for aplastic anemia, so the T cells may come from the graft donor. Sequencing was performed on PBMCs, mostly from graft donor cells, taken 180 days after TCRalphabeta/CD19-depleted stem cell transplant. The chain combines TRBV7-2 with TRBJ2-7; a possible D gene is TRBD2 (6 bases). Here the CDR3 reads CASSYRSGGTYEQYF. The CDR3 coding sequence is TGTGCCAGCAGCTACCGGTCGGGCGGGACCTACGAGCAGTACTTC.